These 17 T cell receptor beta chains share one sample of origin, sequenced in a study of T-cell memory formation after mild COVID-19. TCRdb fed the 5' RACE reads into MiXCR, producing one record per CDR3 protein. The sample contains 350,000 to 500,000 distinct CDR3 sequences, under 20% of which appear only once. The sample consisted of PBMCs or a T cell subset sorted from them (not recorded which). The receptors here all came from a man aged 18 to 30 who had mild COVID-19 (a few samples of this study predate the infection). Cell type and time point are not known.

The chain links TRBV25-1 to TRBJ2-2; 11 bases map to TRBD1. Germline assignment: CDR1 MGHDK and CDR2 SYGVNS. CDR3 length: 16 residues. V was clipped by 3 bases and J by 3 bases; unmatched bases: 3. The CDR3 DNA follows: TGTGCCAGCAGTGACCGGGACAGGGGGGACACCGGGGAGCTGTTTTTT. Translation: CASSDRDRGDTGELFF. The whole variable domain, remainder taken from reference TRBV25-1 and TRBJ2-2, is EADIYQTPRYLVIGTGKKITLECSQTMGHDKMYWYQQDPGMELHLIHYSYGVNSTEKGDLSSESTVSRIRTEHFPLTLESARPSHTSQYLCASSDRDRGDTGELFFGEGSRLTVL.

The V call is TRBV15, the J call TRBJ2-5; 16 bases match TRBD2. Trimming removed 7 bases from V and 5 bases from J; junction bases left unmatched: 7. The CDR3 has 16 amino acids. Germline V lookup: CDR1 LNHNV, CDR2 YYDKDF (reference sequence). In nucleotides, the CDR3 is TGTGCCACCACCGCGGGACTAGCGGGGGGGGGGGAGACCCAGTACTTC. Its translation: CATTAGLAGGGETQYF.

Many counts were recorded for this clonotype. The chain recombines TRBV19 with TRBJ2-2; no firm D call. Germline V gene data show CDR1 as LNHDA and CDR2 as SQIVND (reference sequence). The CDR3 consists of 14 residues. Trimming cost V 9 bases and J 5 bases, with 16 bases left between them. Here the CDR3 reads CASRNNVETGELFF. As DNA, the CDR3 is TGTGCCAGCCGGAATAACGTCGAGACCGGGGAGCTGTTTTTT. Looking up the rest from reference TRBV19 and TRBJ2-2 gives the full variable domain: DGGITQSPKYLFRKEGQNVTLSCEQNLNHDAMYWYRQDPGQGLRLIYYSQIVNDFQKGDIAEGYSVSREKKESFPLTVTSAQKNPTAFYLCASRNNVETGELFFGEGSRLTVL.

CDR3 DNA: TGTGCCAGCAGCCGGACAGGGTACGATACGCAGTATTTT. Amino acids: CASSRTGYDTQYF. V is TRBV7-2 and J is TRBJ2-3, with 8 nucleotides matching TRBD1. V lost 5 bases, J lost 6 bases, and 4 bases stayed unmatched. Germline loops: CDR1 SGHTA, CDR2 FQGNSA. CDR3 length equals 13 residues.

This clonotype was detected a few times. At one end, the junction sequence differs from germline, possibly due to a read error. The chain carries TRBV4-1 and TRBJ2-7, with 10 bases that match TRBD1. The CDR3 is made up of 16 amino acids. Germline V lookup: CDR1 MGHRA, CDR2 YSYEKL. CDR3 coding DNA: TGCGCCAGCAGCCGGGGGGTTGGGACAGGGGAGTACGGGCAGTACTTC. Protein product: CASSRGVGTGEYGQYF.

The rearrangement joins TRBV6-2 or TRBV6-3 to TRBJ2-5; tentative D call: TRBD2 (6 bases). CDR3 length: 13 amino acids. Germline values: CDR1 MNHEY, CDR2 SVGEGT. The germline V and J ends were trimmed by 1 base and 3 bases, with 6 bases remaining between them. The CDR3 protein is CASSYWREETQYF. In nucleotides, the CDR3 is TGTGCCAGCAGTTACTGGAGGGAAGAGACCCAGTACTTC.

This clonotype was observed a handful of times. The rearrangement links TRBV20-1 to TRBJ1-4; D unresolved. V lost 0 bases, J lost 7 bases, and 3 bases lay in between. CDR1 and CDR2 (germline): DFQATT, SNEGSKA (reference sequence). This CDR3 has 11 amino acids. CDR3 residues: CSARDREKLFF. The CDR3, as DNA: TGCAGTGCTAGAGATCGTGAAAAACTGTTTTTT.

The V call is TRBV5-1, the J call TRBJ1-2; unclear D gene. Between the trimmed V and J ends, which lost 2 bases and 8 bases, there was a span of 10 bases. This CDR3 comprises 12 residues. Germline assignment: CDR1 SGHRS and CDR2 YFSETQ. The CDR3 sequence is CASSLEQIGYTF. CDR3 nucleotides: TGCGCCAGCAGCTTAGAACAAATCGGCTACACCTTC.

The chain combines TRBV24-1 with TRBJ2-1, with 8 bases identical to TRBD2. Germline V lookup: CDR1 KGHDR, CDR2 SFDVKD. V was clipped by 4 bases and J by 4 bases; unmatched bases: 11. The CDR3 runs to 17 residues. The CDR3 coding sequence is TGTGCCACCAGTGAGGGAGCGGGAGCCGGTATTTACAATGAGCAGTTCTTC. It codes for CATSEGAGAGIYNEQFF.

The genes are TRBV4-3 and TRBJ1-2, with 7 bases identical to TRBD1. The length of the CDR3 is 15 residues. V gave up 4 bases and J gave up 2 bases; unmatched junction bases: 7. The germline V gene has CDR1 LGHNA and CDR2 YSLEER. Here the CDR3 reads CASSRTPTGNYGYTF. Here the CDR3 DNA reads TGCGCCAGCAGCCGAACCCCGACAGGGAACTATGGCTACACCTTC.

V and J are TRBV20-1 and TRBJ2-3, with 12 bases fitting TRBD2. From germline, CDR1 is DFQATT and CDR2 SNEGSKA (reference sequence). The CDR3 is 16 residues long. The V segment lost 6 bases and the J segment 0 bases; nucleotides outside the gene matches: 7. The CDR3 loop is CSAASLAGGSTDTQYF. Here the CDR3 DNA reads TGCAGTGCAGCGTCGCTAGCGGGGGGGAGCACAGATACGCAGTATTTT.

This clonotype turned up a few times. The rearrangement links TRBV30 to TRBJ1-1, with D possibly being TRBD1 (6 bases). V dropped 0 bases and J dropped 4 bases, with 9 bases sitting between them. Germline-derived CDR1 and CDR2 are GTSNPN and SVGIG (reference sequence). The CDR3 extends over 13 amino acids. The CDR3 nucleotides read TGTGCCTGGAGTGTACAGGGTACCACTGAAGCTTTCTTT. It is translated as CAWSVQGTTEAFF.

This clonotype is termed medium-sized. This chain links TRBV5-1 with TRBJ2-4; D is uncertain. The germline CDR1 and CDR2 sequences are SGHRS and YFSETQ. V lost 0 bases and J lost 0, with 13 bases in between. The CDR3 length is 17 residues. The CDR3 protein is CASSLAFEKAAKNIQYF. CDR3 DNA: TGCGCCAGCAGCTTGGCTTTTGAGAAGGCAGCCAAAAACATTCAGTACTTC.

The chain carries TRBV5-1 and TRBJ2-1, with a tentative D call TRBD2 (6 bases). V shed 3 bases and J shed 7 bases, with 11 bases lying between them. The CDR3 spans 13 residues. Germline V CDR1 and CDR2: SGHRS, YFSETQ. The chain's CDR3 is CASSYGTPNEQFF. DNA of the CDR3: TGCGCCAGCAGCTACGGGACTCCTAATGAGCAGTTCTTC.

This clonotype has more than one count but fewer than ten. The chain joins TRBV4-1 to TRBJ2-7; D is tentatively TRBD1 or TRBD2 (5 bases each). Germline values: CDR1 MGHRA, CDR2 YSYEKL. The CDR3 loop spans 13 amino acids. Trimming left V 3 bases short and J 1 base short, with 7 bases between. CDR3 amino acids: CASSHRESYEQYF. The CDR3 nucleotides are TGCGCCAGCAGCCACAGGGAGTCCTACGAGCAGTACTTC.

This clonotype was recorded a few times. The chain links TRBV18 to TRBJ1-2; maybe TRBD1 (6 bases). The CDR3 is made up of 14 amino acids. The V gene's germline CDR1 is KGHSH and CDR2 LQKENI. V dropped 6 bases and J dropped 8 bases, with 19 bases sitting between them. The CDR3 protein is CASSPDLRGGGYTF. CDR3 DNA: TGTGCCAGCTCCCCTGACCTCAGGGGTGGAGGCTACACCTTC.

This clonotype was detected only a few times. The chain joins TRBV12-3 or TRBV12-4 to TRBJ2-1, with D unclear. This CDR3 is built from 13 residues. The V and J ends lost 4 bases and 6 bases respectively, with 10 bases between them. The CDR3 reads CASSSTLGNEQFF. Here the CDR3 DNA reads TGTGCCAGCAGTTCGACCCTAGGCAATGAGCAGTTCTTC.